This T cell receptor beta chain was sequenced in a study of lung T cells in sarcoidosis with Löfgren's syndrome. Each CDR3 protein gets one entry after TCRdb re-called the reads with MiXCR. The sample shows about 19,000 distinct CDR3 sequences, 21% of them seen only once. Source material: CD4+ T cells from bronchoalveolar lavage. This receptor was taken from a human donor with sarcoidosis (Löfgren's syndrome or another form), or a control subject (not recorded which).

CDR3 bases: TGCAGCGTTCGTAGAGACTCAACCTACGAGCAGTACTTC. Its translation is CSVRRDSTYEQYF. The chain is built from TRBV29-1 and TRBJ2-7; D is uncertain. Germline loops: CDR1 SQVTM, CDR2 ANQGSEA. This CDR3 region has 13 residues. V was clipped by 5 bases and J by 2 bases, with 13 bases between them.